This record covers a single TCR beta chain. The antigen is undetermined. The table came from immunoSEQ multiplex PCR; TCRdb's copy has only in-frame clones and leaves some out. The sample includes roughly 50,000 clones, approximately 80% of them seen just once. This sample stems from a study of OX40 agonist ivuxolimab in advanced cancers. Study overall: The dose-escalation cohort had hepatocellular carcinoma, melanoma, renal cell or head and neck cancer. Aged about 20 to 80 with a mean of approximately 60 years, they were approximately 79% male.

Findings and caveats of the study: Blood T cells, both CD4+ and CD8+, expanded clonally by week 6 at 0.1 to 3.0 mg/kg.

The CDR3 has 15 amino acids. Germline CDR1 is SGHDT and CDR2 is YYEEEE. Trimming left V 4 bases short and J 0 bases short, with 10 bases between. The V gene is TRBV5-6, the J gene TRBJ1-4; D remains ambiguous. This TCR came from an adult with an advanced solid tumor such as melanoma, head and neck, liver or kidney cancer. This specimen consisted of CD4+ or CD8+ T cells sorted from blood, obtained in a trial of the OX40 agonist ivuxolimab. CDR3 bases: TGTGCCAGCAGCCCCGCGGGCGCAACTAATGAAAAACTGTTTTTT. As protein: CASSPAGATNEKLFF.